This record looks at one T cell receptor (beta chain) sequence and its context. The entry originates in a study of blood T cell repertoires in COVID-19. The overall study: Samples representing acute and convalescent COVID-19 were sourced from the United States, Italy and Spain. The analysed material was cDNA or gDNA that came from T cells, B-cell-depleted T cells, or PBMCs.

The V segment lost 3 bases and the J segment 3 bases; nucleotides outside the gene matches: 6. Looked up from germline, CDR1 is MDHEN and CDR2 is SYDVKM. CDR3 length equals 17 residues. Recruits, aged roughly 18 to 100 years, lived in around 24 US areas. Participants were placed into cohorts based on the clinical history they reported. The data were produced by immunoSEQ multiplex PCR, yet TCRdb's version contains in-frame clones alone and is incomplete. The repertoire consists of approximately 220,000 clones, with roughly 80% occurring once and the leading ten covering approximately 1.3%. This rearrangement joins TRBV28 to TRBJ2-7; TRBD2 aligns across 15 bases. This clonotype was sampled from a woman aged 40 to 50 with acute COVID-19. The sequenced sample was PBMCs or T cells enriched from blood (not recorded which). DNA of the CDR3: TGTGCCAGCAGTTTCGGACTAGCGGGAGGGGCCGACTACGAGCAGTACTTC. Protein: CASSFGLAGGADYEQYF.